In this sample, the clone carrying this T cell receptor (beta chain) turned up once. Its specificity is unknown. The sample originates from a study of T cell responses to AZD1222 COVID-19 vaccine. At the level of the study: Second-dose intervals of approximately 4 or approximately 12 weeks were pooled.

Study-wide results and caveats: Baseline antibody screening turned up just six seropositive AZD1222 recipients. Dominant CD4 TCR responses targeted spike regions 160-218 and 743-854. Spike-specific TCR depth and breadth grew after two AZD1222 doses.

Clones were sequenced by immunoSEQ multiplex PCR, and TCRdb holds only the in-frame ones, with some missing. In the table there are 150,000 to 200,000 clones, around nine tenths of which are singletons. The V gene's germline CDR1 is MNHEY and CDR2 SMNVEV (reference sequence). The CDR3 extends over 17 amino acids. V was shortened by 3 bases and J by 6 bases, with 20 bases between the two germline ends. The rearrangement uses TRBV27 and TRBJ2-2; D is undetermined. The source material was peripheral blood, sampled on day 0 of AZD1222 vaccination. This TCR was sampled from an adult in good health. The CDR3 here is CASSFGQRPNFAGELFF. CDR3 sequence (DNA): TGTGCCAGCAGTTTCGGGCAGCGCCCCAATTTTGCCGGGGAGCTGTTTTTT.